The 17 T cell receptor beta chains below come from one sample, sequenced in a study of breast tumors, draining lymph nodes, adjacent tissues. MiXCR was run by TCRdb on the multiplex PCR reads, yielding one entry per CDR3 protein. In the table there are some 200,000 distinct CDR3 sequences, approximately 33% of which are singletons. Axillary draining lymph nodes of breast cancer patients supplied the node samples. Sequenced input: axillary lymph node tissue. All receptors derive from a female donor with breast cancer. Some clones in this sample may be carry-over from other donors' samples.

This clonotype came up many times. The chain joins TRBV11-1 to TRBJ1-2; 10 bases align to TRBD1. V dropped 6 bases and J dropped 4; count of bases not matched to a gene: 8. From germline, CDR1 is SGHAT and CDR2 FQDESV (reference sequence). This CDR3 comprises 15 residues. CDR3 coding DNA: TGTGCCAGCAGTTCGGGACAGGGGATTATCTATGGCTACACCTTC. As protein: CASSSGQGIIYGYTF.

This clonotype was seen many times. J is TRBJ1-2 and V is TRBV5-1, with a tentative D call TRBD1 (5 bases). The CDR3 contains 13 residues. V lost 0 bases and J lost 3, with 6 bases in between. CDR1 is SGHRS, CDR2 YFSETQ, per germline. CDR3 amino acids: CASSLEQDYGYTF. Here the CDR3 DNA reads TGCGCCAGCAGCTTGGAACAGGACTATGGCTACACCTTC.

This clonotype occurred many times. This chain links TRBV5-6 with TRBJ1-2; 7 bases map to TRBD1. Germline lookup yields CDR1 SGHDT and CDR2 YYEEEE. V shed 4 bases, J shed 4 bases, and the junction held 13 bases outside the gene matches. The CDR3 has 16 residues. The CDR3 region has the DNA TGTGCCAGCAGCCCCGATACCGGGACAGTCTTCTATGGCTACACCTTC. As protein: CASSPDTGTVFYGYTF.

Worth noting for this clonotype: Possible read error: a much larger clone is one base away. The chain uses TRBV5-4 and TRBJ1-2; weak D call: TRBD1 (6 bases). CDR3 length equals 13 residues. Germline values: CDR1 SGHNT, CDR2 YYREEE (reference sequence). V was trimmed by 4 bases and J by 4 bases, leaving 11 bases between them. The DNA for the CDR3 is TGTGCCAGCAGCCCAAGGGGGGCCTATGGCTACACCTTC. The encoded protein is CASSPRGAYGYTF.

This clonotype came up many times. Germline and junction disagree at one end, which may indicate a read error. The CDR3 spells CASSLRGASQETQYF. The CDR3 bases are TGTGCTAGCAGCTTACGGGGGGCAAGTCAAGAGACCCAGTACTTC. The chain is built from TRBV7-7 and TRBJ2-5, with D perhaps TRBD2 (7 bases). This CDR3 region has 15 residues. Germline V lookup: CDR1 SSHAT, CDR2 FNYEAQ (reference sequence).

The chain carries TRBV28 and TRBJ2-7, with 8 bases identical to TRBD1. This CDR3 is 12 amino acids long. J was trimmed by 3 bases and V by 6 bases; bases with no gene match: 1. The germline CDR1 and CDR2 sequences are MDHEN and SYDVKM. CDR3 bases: TGTGCCAGCAGGACAGGGGTCTACGAGCAGTACTTC. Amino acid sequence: CASRTGVYEQYF.

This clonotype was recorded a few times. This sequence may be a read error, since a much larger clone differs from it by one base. The CDR3 is CSAQTSGDYNEQLF. The CDR3 bases are TGCAGTGCCCAGACTAGCGGAGACTACAATGAGCAGCTCTTC. The V call is TRBV20-1, the J call TRBJ2-1, with 9 bases lining up with TRBD2. The germline V gene has CDR1 DFQATT and CDR2 SNEGSKA (reference sequence). CDR3 size: 14 residues.

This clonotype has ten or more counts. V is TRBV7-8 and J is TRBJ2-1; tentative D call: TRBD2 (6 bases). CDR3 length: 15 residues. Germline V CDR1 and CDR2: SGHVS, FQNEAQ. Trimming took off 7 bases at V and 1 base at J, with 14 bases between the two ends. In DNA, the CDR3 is TGTGCCAGCATCCTAGGTAGCGGATCCTACAATGAGCAGTTCTTC. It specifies CASILGSGSYNEQFF.

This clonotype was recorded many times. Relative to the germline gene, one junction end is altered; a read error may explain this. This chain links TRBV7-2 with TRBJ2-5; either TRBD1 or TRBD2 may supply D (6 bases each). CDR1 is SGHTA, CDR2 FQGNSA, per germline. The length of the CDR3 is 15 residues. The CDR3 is CASSYTGTWGETQHF. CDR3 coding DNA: TGTGCCAGCAGCTATACAGGGACTTGGGGAGAGACCCAGCACTTC.

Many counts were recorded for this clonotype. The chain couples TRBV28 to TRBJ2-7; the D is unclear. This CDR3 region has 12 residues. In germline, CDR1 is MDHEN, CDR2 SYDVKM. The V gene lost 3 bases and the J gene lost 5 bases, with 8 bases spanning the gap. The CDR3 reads CASSFQRNEQYF. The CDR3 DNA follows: TGTGCCAGCAGTTTCCAGAGAAACGAGCAGTACTTC.

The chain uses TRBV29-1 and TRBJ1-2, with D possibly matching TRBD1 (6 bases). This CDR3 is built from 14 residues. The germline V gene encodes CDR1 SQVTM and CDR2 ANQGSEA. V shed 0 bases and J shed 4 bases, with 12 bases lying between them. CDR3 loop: CSVEDKGGSYGYTF. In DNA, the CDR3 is TGCAGCGTTGAAGATAAGGGGGGATCCTATGGCTACACCTTC.

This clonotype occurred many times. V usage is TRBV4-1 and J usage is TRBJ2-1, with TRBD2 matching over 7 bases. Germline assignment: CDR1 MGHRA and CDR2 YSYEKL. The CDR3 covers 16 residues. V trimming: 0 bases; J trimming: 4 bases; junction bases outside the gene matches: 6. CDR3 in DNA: TGCGCCAGCAGCCAAGATGCTAGCGGCACTTACAATGAGCAGTTCTTC. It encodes CASSQDASGTYNEQFF.

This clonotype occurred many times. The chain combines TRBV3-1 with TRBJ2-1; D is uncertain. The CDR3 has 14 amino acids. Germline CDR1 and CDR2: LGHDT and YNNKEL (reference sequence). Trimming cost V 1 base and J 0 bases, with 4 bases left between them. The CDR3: CASSQAVSYNEQFF. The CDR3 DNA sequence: TGTGCCAGCAGCCAAGCAGTCTCCTACAATGAGCAGTTCTTC.

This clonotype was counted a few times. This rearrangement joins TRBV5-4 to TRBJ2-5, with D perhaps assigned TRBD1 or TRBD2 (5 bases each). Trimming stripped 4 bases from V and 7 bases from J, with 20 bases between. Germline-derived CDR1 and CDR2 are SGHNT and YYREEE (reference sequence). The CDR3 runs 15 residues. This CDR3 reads CASSPEGTGTPTQYF. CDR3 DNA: TGTGCCAGCAGCCCAGAGGGTACCGGGACCCCGACCCAGTACTTC.

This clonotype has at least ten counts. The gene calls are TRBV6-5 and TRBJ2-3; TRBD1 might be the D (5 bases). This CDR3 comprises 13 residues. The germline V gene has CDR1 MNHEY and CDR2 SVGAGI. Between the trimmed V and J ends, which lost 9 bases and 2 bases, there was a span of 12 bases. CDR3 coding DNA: TGTGCCAGAGACAGATTATACACAGATACGCAGTATTTT. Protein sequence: CARDRLYTDTQYF.

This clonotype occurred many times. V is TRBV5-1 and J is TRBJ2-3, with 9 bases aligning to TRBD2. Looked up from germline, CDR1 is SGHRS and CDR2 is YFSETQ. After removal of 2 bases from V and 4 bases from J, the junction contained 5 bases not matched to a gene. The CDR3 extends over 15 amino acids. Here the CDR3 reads CASSFLSSGADTQYF. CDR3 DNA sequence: TGCGCCAGCAGCTTTCTGTCTAGCGGGGCAGATACGCAGTATTTT.

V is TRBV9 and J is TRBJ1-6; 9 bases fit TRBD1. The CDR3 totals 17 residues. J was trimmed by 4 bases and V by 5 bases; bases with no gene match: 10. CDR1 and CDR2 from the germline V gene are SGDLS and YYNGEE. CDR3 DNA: TGTGCCAGCAGTGCTCATAGACAGGGGGTTTATAATTCACCCCTCCACTTT. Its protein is CASSAHRQGVYNSPLHF.